This TCR beta chain emerged from a study of blood T cells in healthy people across ages. This clonotype was observed a handful of times. Antigen specificity is unknown. Next came a second PCR, run for about 6 to 11 cycles, which used a sample-barcoded 5' primer along with a J-beta primer mix. TCRdb passed the 5' RACE reads through MiXCR, listing each CDR3 protein once. The sample gives approximately 800,000 distinct CDR3 sequences, about 53% of which show up once; about 42% is in the top ten. Germline loops: CDR1 SEHNR, CDR2 FQNEAQ (reference sequence). CDR3 length: 14 amino acids. The V and J ends lost 3 bases and 4 bases, in that order; junction bases with no gene match: 5. Findings and caveats of the study: Calculation of diversity from one million T cells yielded estimates considered to be underestimates. TCR beta diversity was tightly associated with the proportion of naive T cells. With age, beta diversity per million T cells declined roughly linearly, significantly by approximately 40.

This TCR was recovered from a man older than 75 in good health. Material for sequencing was blood. The gene calls are TRBV7-9 and TRBJ2-7; 8 bases map to TRBD1. CDR3 sequence reads: CASSFRDRMYEQYF. The CDR3 nucleotides are TGTGCCAGCAGCTTCCGGGACAGGATGTACGAGCAGTACTTC.